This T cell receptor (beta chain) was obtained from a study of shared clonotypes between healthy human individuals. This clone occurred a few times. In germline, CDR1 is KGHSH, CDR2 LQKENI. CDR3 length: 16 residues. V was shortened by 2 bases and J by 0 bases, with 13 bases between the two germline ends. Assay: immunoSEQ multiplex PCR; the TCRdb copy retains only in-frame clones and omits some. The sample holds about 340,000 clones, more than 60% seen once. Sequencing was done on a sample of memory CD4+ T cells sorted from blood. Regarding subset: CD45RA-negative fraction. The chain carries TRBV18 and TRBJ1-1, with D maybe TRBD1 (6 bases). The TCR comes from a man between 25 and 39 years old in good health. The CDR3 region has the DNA TGTGCCAGCTCACCAAATCCGGGGGCGATGAACACTGAAGCTTTCTTT. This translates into CASSPNPGAMNTEAFF. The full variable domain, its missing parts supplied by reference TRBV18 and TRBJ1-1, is NAGVMQNPRHLVRRRGQEARLRCSPMKGHSHVYWYRQLPEEGLKFMVYLQKENIIDESGMPKERFSAEFPKEGPSILRIQQVVRGDSAAYFCASSPNPGAMNTEAFFGQGTRLTVV.